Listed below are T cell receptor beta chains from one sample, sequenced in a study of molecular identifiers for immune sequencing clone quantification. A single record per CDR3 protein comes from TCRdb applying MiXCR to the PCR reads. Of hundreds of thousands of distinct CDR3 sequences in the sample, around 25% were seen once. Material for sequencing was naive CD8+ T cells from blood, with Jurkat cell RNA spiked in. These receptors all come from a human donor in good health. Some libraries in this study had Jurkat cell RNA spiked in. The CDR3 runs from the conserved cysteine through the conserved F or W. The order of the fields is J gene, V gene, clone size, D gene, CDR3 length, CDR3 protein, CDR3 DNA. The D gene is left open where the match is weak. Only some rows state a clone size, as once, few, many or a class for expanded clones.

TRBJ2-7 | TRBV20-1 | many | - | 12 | CSARAAGYEQYF | TGCAGTGCTAGGGCAGCGGGCTACGAGCAGTACTTC
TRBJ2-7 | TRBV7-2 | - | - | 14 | CASSTYGGSYEQYF | TGTGCCAGCAGCACGTATGGGGGCTCCTACGAGCAGTACTTC
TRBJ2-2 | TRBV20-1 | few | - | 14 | CSARIGPNTGELFF | TGCAGTGCTAGAATAGGCCCGAACACCGGGGAGCTGTTTTTT
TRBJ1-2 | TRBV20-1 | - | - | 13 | CSAPRRDYYGYTF | TGCAGTGCTCCGCGCAGGGATTACTATGGCTACACCTTC
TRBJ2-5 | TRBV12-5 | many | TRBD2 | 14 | CASAEREGEETQYF | TGTGCTAGTGCCGAGCGGGAGGGAGAAGAGACCCAGTACTTC
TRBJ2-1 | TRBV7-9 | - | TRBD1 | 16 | CASSPGDRGPYNEQFF | TGTGCCAGCAGCCCAGGGGACAGGGGGCCCTACAATGAGCAGTTCTTC
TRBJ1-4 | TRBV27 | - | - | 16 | CASSWGTGATGEKLLF | -
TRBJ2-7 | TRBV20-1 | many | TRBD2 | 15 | CSATHGPGLAYEQYF | TGCAGTGCTACCCATGGGCCGGGACTAGCTTACGAGCAGTACTTC
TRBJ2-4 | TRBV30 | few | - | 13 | CAWEGRTKNIQYF | TGTGCCTGGGAAGGGAGAACCAAAAACATTCAGTACTTC
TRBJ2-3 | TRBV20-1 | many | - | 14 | CSARTRDSTDTQYF | TGCAGTGCTAGGACACGTGACAGCACAGATACGCAGTATTTT
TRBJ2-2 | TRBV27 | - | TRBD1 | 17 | CASSLQEQDRGTGELFF | TGTGCCAGCAGTTTGCAGGAACAGGACAGGGGCACCGGGGAGCTGTTTTTT
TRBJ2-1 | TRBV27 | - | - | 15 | CASSSRDSSYNEQFF | TGTGCCAGCAGTTCACGGGACTCTTCCTACAATGAGCAGTTCTTC
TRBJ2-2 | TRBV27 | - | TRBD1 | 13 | CASSSRQGGELFF | TGTGCCAGCAGTTCCCGACAGGGTGGGGAGCTGTTTTTT
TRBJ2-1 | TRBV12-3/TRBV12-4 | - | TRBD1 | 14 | CASGKQGAVGEQFF | TGTGCCAGCGGTAAACAGGGGGCGGTTGGTGAGCAGTTCTTC
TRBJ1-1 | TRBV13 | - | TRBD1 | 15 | CASTYRGGMNTEAFF | TGTGCCAGCACTTACAGGGGGGGGATGAACACTGAAGCTTTCTTT
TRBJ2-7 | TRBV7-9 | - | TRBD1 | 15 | CASSFGQARSYEQYF | TGTGCCAGCAGCTTTGGACAGGCCCGCTCCTACGAGCAGTACTTC
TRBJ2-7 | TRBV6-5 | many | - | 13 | CASSTRAPDEQYF | TGTGCCAGCTCAACAAGGGCGCCTGACGAGCAGTACTTC
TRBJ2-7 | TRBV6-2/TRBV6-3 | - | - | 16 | CASSYRAFSYSYEQYF | TGTGCCAGCAGTTACCGGGCTTTCAGTTACTCCTACGAGCAGTACTTC
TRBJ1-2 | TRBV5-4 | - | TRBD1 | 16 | CASSTGTGSSILGYTF | TGTGCCAGCAGCACCGGGACAGGATCCTCTATTTTGGGCTACACCTTC
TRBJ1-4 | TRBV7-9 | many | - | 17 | CASSLALPGTTNEKLFF | TGTGCCAGCAGCTTAGCGCTACCCGGGACCACCAATGAAAAACTGTTTTTT
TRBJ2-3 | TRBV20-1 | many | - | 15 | CSARALGQLADTQYF | TGCAGTGCTAGAGCCCTCGGGCAGCTGGCAGATACGCAGTATTTT
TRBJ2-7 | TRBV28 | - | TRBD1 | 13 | CASSGTGGDEQYF | TGTGCCAGCAGCGGGACAGGGGGAGACGAGCAGTACTTC
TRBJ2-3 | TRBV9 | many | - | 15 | CASSSHGAVTDTQYF | TGTGCCAGCAGCTCACATGGAGCCGTAACAGATACGCAGTATTTT
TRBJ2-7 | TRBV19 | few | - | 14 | CASSINWFVSEQYF | TGTGCCAGTAGTATAAATTGGTTCGTGTCCGAGCAGTACTTC
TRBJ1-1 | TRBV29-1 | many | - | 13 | CSVEVSKSTEAFF | TGCAGCGTTGAGGTCAGTAAGTCCACTGAAGCTTTCTTT
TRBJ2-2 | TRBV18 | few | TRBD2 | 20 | CASSPYTGTSGRTNTGELFF | TGTGCCAGCTCACCTTATACCGGGACTAGCGGGAGGACGAACACCGGGGAGCTGTTTTTT
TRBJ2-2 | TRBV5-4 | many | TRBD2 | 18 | CASSLVPGLEINTGELFF | TGTGCCAGCAGCTTGGTTCCGGGACTAGAAATTAACACCGGGGAGCTGTTTTTT
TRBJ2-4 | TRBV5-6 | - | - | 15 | CASSLERGYRNIQYF | TGTGCCAGCAGCTTGGAGAGGGGATATCGGAACATTCAGTACTTC
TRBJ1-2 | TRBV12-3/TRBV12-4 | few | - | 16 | CASSLGPGTANYGYTF | TGTGCCAGCAGTTTGGGCCCCGGGACTGCTAACTATGGCTACACCTTC
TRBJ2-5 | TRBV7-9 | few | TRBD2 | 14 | CASSRLAEQETQYF | TGTGCCAGCAGCCGACTAGCGGAACAAGAGACCCAGTACTTC
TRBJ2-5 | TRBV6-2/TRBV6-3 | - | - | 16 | CASSRGSSAYQETQYF | TGTGCCAGCAGCCGAGGTTCTAGCGCCTACCAAGAGACCCAGTACTTC
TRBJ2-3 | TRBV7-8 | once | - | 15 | CASSSVRASTDTRYF | TGTGCCAGCAGCTCAGTAAGAGCTAGCACAGATACGCGGTATTTT
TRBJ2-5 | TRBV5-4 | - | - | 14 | CASSLEGRVKTQYF | TGTGCCAGCAGCTTGGAAGGCAGGGTAAAGACCCAGTACTTC
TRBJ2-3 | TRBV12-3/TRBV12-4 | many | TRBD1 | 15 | CASSLGTDLTDTQYF | TGTGCCAGCAGTCTCGGGACAGACCTGACAGATACGCAGTATTTT
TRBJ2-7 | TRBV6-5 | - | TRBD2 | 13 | CASSPSGGLEQYF | TGTGCCAGCAGCCCTAGCGGGGGTCTGGAGCAGTACTTC
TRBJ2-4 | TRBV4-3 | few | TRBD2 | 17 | CASSQDNWGGAKNIQYF | TGCGCCAGCAGCCAAGATAATTGGGGGGGAGCCAAAAACATTCAGTACTTC
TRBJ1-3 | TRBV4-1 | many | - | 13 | CASSPGHGNTIYF | TGCGCCAGCAGCCCTGGACACGGAAACACCATATATTTT
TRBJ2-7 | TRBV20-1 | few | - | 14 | CSARDGTAMREQYF | TGCAGTGCTAGAGATGGGACGGCCATGAGGGAGCAGTACTTC
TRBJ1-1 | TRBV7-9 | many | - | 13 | CASSLRANTEAFF | TGTGCCAGCAGCCTCCGGGCTAACACTGAAGCTTTCTTT
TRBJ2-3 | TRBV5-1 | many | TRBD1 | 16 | CASSFGQGYGTDTQYF | TGCGCCAGCAGCTTCGGACAGGGTTATGGCACAGATACGCAGTATTTT
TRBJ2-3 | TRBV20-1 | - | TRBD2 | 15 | CSARLGLAGADTQYF | TGCAGTGCTAGATTGGGACTAGCCGGGGCAGATACGCAGTATTTT
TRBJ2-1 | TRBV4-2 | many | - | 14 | CASSPYGVYNEQFF | TGTGCCAGCAGCCCATACGGAGTATACAATGAGCAGTTCTTC
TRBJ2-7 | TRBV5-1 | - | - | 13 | CASSLGPSCEQYF | TGCGCCAGCAGCTTAGGTCCCTCCTGCGAGCAGTACTTC
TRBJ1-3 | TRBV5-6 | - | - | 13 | CASSPSSGITIYF | TGTGCCAGCAGCCCCAGCTCTGGAATCACCATATATTTT
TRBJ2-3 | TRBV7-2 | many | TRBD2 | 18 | CASSLAPGTSGMGDTQYF | TGTGCCAGCAGCTTAGCCCCCGGGACTAGCGGTATGGGAGATACGCAGTATTTT
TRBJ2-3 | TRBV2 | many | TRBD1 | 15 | CASSDRGPSTDTQYF | TGTGCCAGCAGTGACAGGGGGCCGAGCACAGATACGCAGTATTTT